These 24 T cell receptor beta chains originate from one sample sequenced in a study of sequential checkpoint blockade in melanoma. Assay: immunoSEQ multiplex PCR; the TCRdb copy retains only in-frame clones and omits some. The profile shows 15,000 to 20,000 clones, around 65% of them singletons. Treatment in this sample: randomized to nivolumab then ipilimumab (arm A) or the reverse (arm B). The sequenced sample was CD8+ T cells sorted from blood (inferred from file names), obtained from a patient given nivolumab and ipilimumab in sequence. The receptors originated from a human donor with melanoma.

DNA of the CDR3: TGTGCTAGTGGTCTAGGGGTCTCCTACAATGAGCAGTTCTTC. It is translated as CASGLGVSYNEQFF. The rearrangement joins TRBV12-5 to TRBJ2-1; the D gene is possibly TRBD1 (5 bases). CDR1 LGHNT and CDR2 FRNRAP come from the germline V gene. The CDR3 length is 14 residues. The ends were cut back, 5 bases at V and 0 bases at J, with 8 bases in the middle.

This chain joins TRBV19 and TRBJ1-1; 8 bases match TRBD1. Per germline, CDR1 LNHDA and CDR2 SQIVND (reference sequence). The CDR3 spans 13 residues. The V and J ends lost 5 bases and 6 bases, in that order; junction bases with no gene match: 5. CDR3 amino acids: CASSPGQESEAFF. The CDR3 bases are TGTGCCAGTAGTCCGGGACAGGAGTCTGAAGCTTTCTTT.

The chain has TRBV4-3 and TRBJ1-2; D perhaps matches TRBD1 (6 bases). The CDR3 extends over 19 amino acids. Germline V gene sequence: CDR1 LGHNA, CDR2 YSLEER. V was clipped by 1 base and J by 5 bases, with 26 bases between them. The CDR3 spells CASSQVLFGGAPDGYGYTF. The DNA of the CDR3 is TGCGCCAGCAGCCAAGTCCTCTTCGGGGGGGCCCCTGATGGGTATGGCTACACCTTC.

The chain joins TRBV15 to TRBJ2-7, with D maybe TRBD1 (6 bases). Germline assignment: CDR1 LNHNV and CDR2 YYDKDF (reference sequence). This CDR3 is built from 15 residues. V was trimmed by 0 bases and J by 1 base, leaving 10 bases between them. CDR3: CATSREGALSYEQYF. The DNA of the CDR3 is TGTGCCACCAGCAGAGAGGGGGCTCTGTCCTACGAGCAGTACTTC.

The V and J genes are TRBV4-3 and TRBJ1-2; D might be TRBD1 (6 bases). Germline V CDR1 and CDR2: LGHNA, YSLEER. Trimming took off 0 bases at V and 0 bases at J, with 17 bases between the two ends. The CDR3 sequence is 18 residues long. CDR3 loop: CASSQDRIRTAANYGYTF. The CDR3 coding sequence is TGCGCCAGCAGCCAAGATCGTATTCGGACAGCAGCTAACTATGGCTACACCTTC.

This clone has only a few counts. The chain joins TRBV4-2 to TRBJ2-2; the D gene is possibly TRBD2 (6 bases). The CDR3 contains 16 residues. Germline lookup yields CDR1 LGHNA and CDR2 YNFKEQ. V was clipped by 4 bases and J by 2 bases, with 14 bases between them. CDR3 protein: CASSPNPGTNTGELFF. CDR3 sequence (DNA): TGTGCCAGCAGCCCGAACCCCGGGACTAACACCGGGGAGCTGTTTTTT.

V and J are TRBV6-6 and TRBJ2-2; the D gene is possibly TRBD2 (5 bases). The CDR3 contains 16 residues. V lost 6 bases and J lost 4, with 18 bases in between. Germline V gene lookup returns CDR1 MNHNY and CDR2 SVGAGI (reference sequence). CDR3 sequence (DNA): TGTGCCAGCAGCGTCGGTCGGACTGTTATCACCGGGGAGCTGTTTTTT. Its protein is CASSVGRTVITGELFF.

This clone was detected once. The CDR3 region is CASRPTVASEAFF. The CDR3 nucleotides read TGTGCCAGCAGGCCGACTGTGGCCAGCGAAGCTTTCTTT. The rearrangement joins TRBV7-2 to TRBJ1-1; D not resolved. The CDR3 contains 13 residues. Germline V gene lookup returns CDR1 SGHTA and CDR2 FQGNSA. The V gene lost 6 bases and the J gene lost 8 bases, with 16 bases spanning the gap.

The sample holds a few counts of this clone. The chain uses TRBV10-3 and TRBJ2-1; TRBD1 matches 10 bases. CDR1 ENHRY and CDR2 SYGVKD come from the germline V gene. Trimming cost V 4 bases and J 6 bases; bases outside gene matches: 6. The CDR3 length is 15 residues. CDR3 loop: CAISAGTGVLNEQFF. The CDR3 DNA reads TGTGCCATCAGTGCCGGGACAGGGGTCCTCAATGAGCAGTTCTTC.

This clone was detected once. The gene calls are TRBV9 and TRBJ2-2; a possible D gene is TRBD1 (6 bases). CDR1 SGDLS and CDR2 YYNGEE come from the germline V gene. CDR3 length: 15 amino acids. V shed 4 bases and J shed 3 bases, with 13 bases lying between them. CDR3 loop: CASSTGTSDTGELFF. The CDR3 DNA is TGTGCCAGCAGCACCGGGACAAGCGACACCGGGGAGCTGTTTTTT.

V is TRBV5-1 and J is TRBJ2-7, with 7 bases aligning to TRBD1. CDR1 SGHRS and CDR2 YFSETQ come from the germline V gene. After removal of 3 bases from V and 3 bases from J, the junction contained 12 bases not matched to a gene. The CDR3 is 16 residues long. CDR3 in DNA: TGCGCCAGCAGCTGGGGATTGTCAGGGGGATTCTACGAGCAGTACTTC. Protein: CASSWGLSGGFYEQYF.

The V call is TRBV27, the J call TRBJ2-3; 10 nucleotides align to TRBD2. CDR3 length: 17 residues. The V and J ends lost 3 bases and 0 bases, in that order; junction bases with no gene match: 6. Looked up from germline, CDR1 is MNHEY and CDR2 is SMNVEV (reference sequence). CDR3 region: CASSFISGRPSTDTQYF. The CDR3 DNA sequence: TGTGCCAGCAGTTTTATTAGCGGGAGGCCTAGCACAGATACGCAGTATTTT.

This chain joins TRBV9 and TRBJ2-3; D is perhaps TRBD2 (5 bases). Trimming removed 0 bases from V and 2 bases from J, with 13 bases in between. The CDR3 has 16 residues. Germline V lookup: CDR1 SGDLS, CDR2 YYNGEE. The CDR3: CASSVAERGLTDTQYF. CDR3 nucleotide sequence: TGTGCCAGCAGCGTAGCCGAACGGGGTCTCACAGATACGCAGTATTTT.

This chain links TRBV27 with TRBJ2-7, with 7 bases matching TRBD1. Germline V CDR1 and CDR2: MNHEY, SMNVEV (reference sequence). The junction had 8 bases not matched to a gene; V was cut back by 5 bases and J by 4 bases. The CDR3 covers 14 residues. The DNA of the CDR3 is TGTGCCAGCAGTACCCGACAGACAGGGTACGAGCAGTACTTC. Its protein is CASSTRQTGYEQYF.

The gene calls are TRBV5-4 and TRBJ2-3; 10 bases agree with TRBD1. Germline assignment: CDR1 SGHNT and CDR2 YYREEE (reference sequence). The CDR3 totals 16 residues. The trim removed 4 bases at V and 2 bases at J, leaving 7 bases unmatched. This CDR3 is CASSPRQGAITDTQYF. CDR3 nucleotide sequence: TGTGCCAGCAGCCCCCGACAGGGGGCGATCACAGATACGCAGTATTTT.

The CDR3 loop is CASSLGTVYEQYF. The CDR3 DNA reads TGTGCCAGCAGCTTAGGGACAGTTTACGAGCAGTACTTC. The chain has TRBV7-9 and TRBJ2-7, with D tentatively TRBD1 (6 bases). The CDR3 totals 13 residues. Per germline, CDR1 SEHNR and CDR2 FQNEAQ (reference sequence). Between the trimmed V and J ends, which lost 1 base and 4 bases, there was a span of 8 bases.

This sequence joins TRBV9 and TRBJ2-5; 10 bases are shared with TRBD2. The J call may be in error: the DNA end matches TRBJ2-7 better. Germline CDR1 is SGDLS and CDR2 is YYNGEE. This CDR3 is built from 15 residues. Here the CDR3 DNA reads TGTGCCAGCAGCCTAGGTTCTAGCGGGAGCTACGAGCAGTACTTC. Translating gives CASSLGSSGSYEQYF.

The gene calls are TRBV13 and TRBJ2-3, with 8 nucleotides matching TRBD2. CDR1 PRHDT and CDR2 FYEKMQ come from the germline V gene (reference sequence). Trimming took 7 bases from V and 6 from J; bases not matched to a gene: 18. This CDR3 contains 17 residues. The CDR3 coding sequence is TGTGCCAGCACCCCTCAAGGCGGGAGGTCGATCGTTGATACGCAGTATTTT. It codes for CASTPQGGRSIVDTQYF.

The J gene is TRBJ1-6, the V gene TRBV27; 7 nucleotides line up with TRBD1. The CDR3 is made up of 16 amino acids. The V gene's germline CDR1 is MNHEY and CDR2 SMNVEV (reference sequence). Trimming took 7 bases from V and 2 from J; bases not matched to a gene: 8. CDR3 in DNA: TGTGCCAGCAACCCTGGGACAGTCCCCTATAATTCACCCCTCCACTTT. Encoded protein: CASNPGTVPYNSPLHF.

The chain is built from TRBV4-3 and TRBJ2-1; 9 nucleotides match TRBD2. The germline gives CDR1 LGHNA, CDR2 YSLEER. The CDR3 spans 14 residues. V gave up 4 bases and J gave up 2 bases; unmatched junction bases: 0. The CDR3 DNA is TGCGCCAGCAGCCGCGGGGGGGCCTACAATGAGCAGTTCTTC. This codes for CASSRGGAYNEQFF.

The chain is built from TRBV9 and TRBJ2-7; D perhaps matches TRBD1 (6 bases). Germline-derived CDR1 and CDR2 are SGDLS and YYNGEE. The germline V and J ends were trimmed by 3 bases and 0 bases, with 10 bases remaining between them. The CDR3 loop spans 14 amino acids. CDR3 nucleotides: TGTGCCAGCAGCGGCCGGGACATCTCCTACGAGCAGTACTTC. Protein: CASSGRDISYEQYF.

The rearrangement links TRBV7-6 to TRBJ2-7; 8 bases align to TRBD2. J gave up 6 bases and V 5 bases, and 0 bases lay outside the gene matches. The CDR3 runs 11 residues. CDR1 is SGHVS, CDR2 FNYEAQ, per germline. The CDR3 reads CASSAGGEQYF. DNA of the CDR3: TGTGCCAGCAGCGCGGGGGGCGAGCAGTACTTC.

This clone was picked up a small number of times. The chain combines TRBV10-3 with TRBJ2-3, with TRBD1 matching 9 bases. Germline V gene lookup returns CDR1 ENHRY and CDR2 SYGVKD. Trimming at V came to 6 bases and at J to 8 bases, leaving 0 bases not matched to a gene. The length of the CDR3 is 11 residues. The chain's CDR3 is CAIRDRGTQYF. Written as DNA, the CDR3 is TGTGCCATCAGGGACAGGGGTACGCAGTATTTT.

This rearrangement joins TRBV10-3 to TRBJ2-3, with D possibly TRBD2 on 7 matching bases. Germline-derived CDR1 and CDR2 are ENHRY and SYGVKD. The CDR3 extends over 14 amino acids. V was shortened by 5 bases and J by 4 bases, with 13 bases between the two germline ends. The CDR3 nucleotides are TGTGCCATCAGTCCGGGGGGCACCCCAGATACGCAGTATTTT. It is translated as CAISPGGTPDTQYF.